The rows below give T cell receptor beta chains drawn from one sample of a study of graft-versus-host responses after intestinal transplantation. The method was immunoSEQ multiplex PCR; TCRdb's version includes in-frame clones alone and lacks a portion of them. The table shows over 90,000 clones, with roughly 91% occurring only once. Antigens for these TCRs are unknown. The source was unstimulated CD4+ T cells sorted from spleen or lymph node cells, collected before transplant. The receptor set was obtained from a human donor who was the organ donor for an intestinal transplant. Each CDR3 is given with its conserved first and last residue. The order of the fields is D gene, J gene, clone size, V gene, CDR3 protein, CDR3 DNA. A D gene is named only where the DNA matches it firmly. Part of the rows lack a size; the others show once, few, many or a class for expanded clones.

NA TRBJ2-2 NA TRBV5-1 CASGPGTLAGELFF TGCGCCAGCGGGCCCGGGACTTTGGCCGGGGAGCTGTTTTTT
TRBD1 TRBJ1-5 NA TRBV30 CAWGPGQGGQPQHF TGTGCCTGGGGTCCGGGACAGGGGGGCCAGCCCCAGCATTTT
NA TRBJ1-4 NA TRBV9 CASSSGGRNEKLFF TGTGCCAGCAGCTCGGGAGGGAGGAATGAAAAACTGTTTTTT
NA TRBJ1-2 NA TRBV4-3 CASSPIGGDYGYTF TGCGCCAGCAGCCCCATAGGGGGTGACTATGGCTACACCTTC
NA TRBJ1-2 NA TRBV5-1 CASSLGVLEEAFPYGYTF TGCGCCAGCAGCTTGGGGGTCCTAGAGGAGGCATTTCCCTATGGCTACACCTTC
NA TRBJ1-5 NA TRBV6-6 CASSYIQGSQPQHF TGTGCCAGCAGTTACATTCAGGGCTCACAGCCCCAGCATTTT
NA TRBJ2-1 NA TRBV14 CASSPHLVGGNEQFF TGTGCCAGCAGCCCTCATCTAGTCGGAGGAAATGAGCAGTTCTTC
TRBD2 TRBJ2-3 NA TRBV7-3 CASSRLAGDTQYF TGTGCCAGCAGCCGGCTAGCGGGGGATACGCAGTATTTT
NA TRBJ2-7 once TRBV11-1 CASSQGAASYEQYF TGTGCCAGCAGCCAAGGGGCAGCTTCCTACGAGCAGTACTTC
TRBD1 TRBJ2-3 once TRBV4-3 CASSQEGQDTDTQYF TGCGCCAGCAGCCAAGAAGGACAGGACACAGATACGCAGTATTTT
TRBD2 TRBJ2-1 NA TRBV2 CASSEFRLAGGDEQFF TGTGCCAGCAGTGAATTTCGACTAGCGGGGGGGGATGAGCAGTTCTTC
NA TRBJ2-3 NA TRBV5-1 CASSLGPSEGDTQYF TGCGCCAGCAGCTTGGGTCCTAGCGAGGGAGATACGCAGTATTTT
TRBD1 TRBJ1-3 few TRBV7-3 CASSLTGGSGNTIYF TGTGCCAGCAGCTTGACAGGGGGCTCTGGAAACACCATATATTTT
NA TRBJ2-3 NA TRBV18 CASSLRRGSSTDTQYF TGTGCCAGCTCACTACGTCGGGGGAGTAGCACAGATACGCAGTATTTT
NA TRBJ2-5 NA TRBV4-2 CASSQEGLASYQETQYF TGTGCCAGCAGCCAAGAGGGGCTAGCGTCTTACCAAGAGACCCAGTACTTC
NA TRBJ1-1 NA TRBV7-9 CASSSGHALSQMNTEAFF TGTGCCAGCAGCTCTGGCCACGCTCTTTCCCAAATGAACACTGAAGCTTTCTTT
TRBD2 TRBJ2-3 once TRBV4-2 CASSQEGPLAGGQVFTDTQYF TGTGCCAGCAGCCAAGAAGGACCCCTAGCGGGGGGGCAAGTTTTCACAGATACGCAGTATTTT
TRBD1 TRBJ2-3 NA TRBV7-2 CASSLTGGTDTQYF TGTGCCAGCAGCTTGACAGGGGGCACAGATACGCAGTATTTT
TRBD1 TRBJ2-7 once TRBV19 CASSRTGGGYEQYF TGTGCCAGTAGCCGGACAGGGGGCGGCTACGAGCAGTACTTC
TRBD2 TRBJ2-5 NA TRBV7-3 CASSPGGGAGGAQYF TGTGCCAGCAGCCCAGGCGGGGGAGCTGGAGGTGCCCAGTACTTC
NA TRBJ2-1 once TRBV7-9 CASSLGGTLSYNEQFF TGTGCCAGCAGCTTAGGGGGGACACTCTCCTACAATGAGCAGTTCTTC
TRBD1 TRBJ1-6 NA TRBV19 CASTPGQGLNRPYNSPLHF TGTGCCAGTACGCCGGGACAGGGGTTGAATAGGCCCTATAATTCACCCCTCCACTTT
TRBD2 TRBJ2-2 NA TRBV18 CASSPIAGGHVGELFF TGTGCCAGCTCACCGATAGCGGGGGGCCACGTCGGGGAGCTGTTTTTT
TRBD1 TRBJ1-1 NA TRBV29-1 CSASGQALREAFF TGCAGCGCCTCGGGACAGGCACTCCGTGAAGCTTTCTTT
NA TRBJ1-3 once TRBV7-9 CAPPARLPSGNTIYF TGTGCGCCGCCGGCCCGACTCCCCTCTGGAAACACCATATATTTT
TRBD1 TRBJ1-6 few TRBV28 CASSLPSGQYNSPLHF TGTGCCAGCAGTTTACCATCGGGACAGTATAATTCACCCCTCCACTTT
NA TRBJ1-2 once TRBV4-1 CASSQASQGFPYGYTF TGCGCCAGCAGCCAAGCCTCACAGGGTTTCCCCTATGGCTACACCTTC
TRBD1 TRBJ1-5 few TRBV18 CASSLGTGSNQPQHF TGTGCCAGCTCTCTTGGGACAGGTAGCAATCAGCCCCAGCATTTT
NA TRBJ2-7 NA TRBV10-3 CAIRKGEGGSYEQYF TGTGCCATCAGGAAGGGGGAGGGCGGCTCCTACGAGCAGTACTTC
NA TRBJ2-3 NA TRBV4-2 CASSQPAGGVADTQYF TGTGCCAGCAGCCAACCCGCTGGGGGCGTAGCAGATACGCAGTATTTT
TRBD2 TRBJ2-7 NA TRBV28 CASIRAGAPYEQYF TGTGCCAGCATCAGAGCGGGGGCTCCCTACGAGCAGTACTTC
NA TRBJ2-3 few TRBV7-3 CASSLSRRGSFTDTQYF TGTGCCAGCAGCTTAAGCCGGAGGGGCAGTTTTACAGATACGCAGTATTTT
TRBD1 TRBJ1-6 NA TRBV5-1 CASSLVRTGSLSPLHF TGCGCCAGCAGCTTGGTCCGGACAGGGTCCCTTTCACCCCTCCACTTT
NA TRBJ2-4 NA TRBV30 CAWTRSRQAAKNIQYF TGTGCCTGGACGCGAAGTAGGCAGGCAGCCAAAAACATTCAGTACTTC
NA TRBJ1-2 NA TRBV15 CATSREAGGGYTF TGTGCCACCAGCAGAGAAGCCGGGGGTGGCTACACCTTC
TRBD1 TRBJ1-1 NA TRBV7-2 CASSPWTGWNTEAFF TGTGCCAGCAGCCCGTGGACAGGATGGAACACTGAAGCTTTCTTT
NA TRBJ1-1 NA TRBV19 CASKWGLGAFF TGTGCCAGTAAGTGGGGGCTGGGAGCTTTCTTT